The 16 T cell receptor beta chains reported below all come from one sample, sequenced in a study of blood T cell repertoires in COVID-19. Generated by immunoSEQ multiplex PCR, the TCRdb table keeps only in-frame clones and is missing some. Among about 63,000 clones listed, around 80% were seen once. The sequencing sample was made of peripheral blood. The receptors originated from a human donor in a cohort sampled during active COVID-19.

This chain uses TRBV5-4 with TRBJ2-5; D is undetermined. Between the trimmed V and J ends, which lost 2 bases and 3 bases, there was a span of 8 bases. Germline loops: CDR1 SGHNT, CDR2 YYREEE (reference sequence). This CDR3 region has 13 residues. The CDR3: CASSFSIEETQYF. DNA for the CDR3: TGTGCCAGCAGCTTCTCAATAGAAGAGACCCAGTACTTC.

The rearrangement joins TRBV9 to TRBJ2-2, with a weak D call TRBD1 (6 bases). Trimming took 0 bases from V and 8 from J, leaving 20 bases between them. The CDR3 has 17 residues. Germline values: CDR1 SGDLS, CDR2 YYNGEE. The CDR3 bases are TGTGCCAGCAGCGTAGAGGGGGAGCCGGGCCCCAGTGGGGAGCTGTTTTTT. This codes for CASSVEGEPGPSGELFF. Together with reference TRBV9 and TRBJ2-2, the CDR3 gives the full variable domain: DSGVTQTPKHLITATGQRVTLRCSPRSGDLSVYWYQQSLDQGLQFLIQYYNGEERAKGNILERFSAQQFPDLHSELNLSSLELGDSALYFCASSVEGEPGPSGELFFGEGSRLTVL.

The chain recombines TRBV7-2 with TRBJ2-6, with D uncertain. Looked up from germline, CDR1 is SGHTA and CDR2 is FQGNSA. Trimming shortened V by 5 bases and J by 3 bases, and 11 bases separated the two germline ends. The CDR3 runs to 15 residues. CDR3 amino acids: CASSEMVYGANVLTF. In nucleotides, the CDR3 is TGTGCCAGCAGCGAGATGGTTTATGGGGCCAACGTCCTGACTTTC.

V usage is TRBV5-4 and J usage is TRBJ2-2, with TRBD2 matching over 10 bases. Trimming at V came to 4 bases and at J to 0 bases, leaving 6 bases not matched to a gene. Per the germline V gene, CDR1 is SGHNT and CDR2 is YYREEE (reference sequence). This CDR3 spans 17 amino acids. CDR3 sequence (DNA): TGTGCCAGCAGCGGTTTTAGCGGGAGGTCGAACACCGGGGAGCTGTTTTTT. This translates into CASSGFSGRSNTGELFF.

V gene TRBV6-5 combines with J gene TRBJ2-7, with 7 bases aligning to TRBD1. This CDR3 comprises 14 residues. The V segment lost 6 bases and the J segment 7 bases; nucleotides outside the gene matches: 12. Germline V lookup: CDR1 MNHEY, CDR2 SVGAGI. The CDR3 nucleotides read TGTGCCAGCAGGGGGGCCGGGACAGTCCAGGAGCAGTACTTC. Its translation is CASRGAGTVQEQYF.

This clone was seen once. One end of the junction is discordant with germline, which a read error may explain. CDR3 sequence: CASSTGTSLSYGGF. In DNA form, the CDR3 reads TGTGCCAGCAGCACCGGGACATCTCTGTCATACGGAGGCTTC. The chain joins TRBV28 to TRBJ2-7; D is perhaps TRBD1 (6 bases). CDR1 and CDR2 (germline): MDHEN, SYDVKM. The CDR3 loop spans 14 amino acids.

This clone was found a few times. The CDR3 DNA reads TGTGCCAGCAGCGTAGGGCCGCTTAATGAAAAACTGTTTTTT. As protein: CASSVGPLNEKLFF. This chain links TRBV9 with TRBJ1-4, with D unresolved. CDR1 and CDR2 (germline): SGDLS, YYNGEE. The CDR3 runs 14 residues. V lost 0 bases to trimming and J lost 4 bases, with 7 bases between them.

This CDR3 is CAISERTGIHGYTF. CDR3 bases: TGTGCCATCAGTGAACGGACAGGCATCCATGGCTACACCTTC. This chain connects TRBV10-3 to TRBJ1-2; 7 bases align to TRBD1. Germline assignment: CDR1 ENHRY and CDR2 SYGVKD. The CDR3 consists of 14 residues. Trimming removed 3 bases from V and 6 bases from J; junction bases left unmatched: 7.

V gene TRBV5-6 combines with J gene TRBJ2-7; tentative D call: TRBD2 (6 bases). The V gene's germline CDR1 is SGHDT and CDR2 YYEEEE. Trimming took 0 bases from V and 3 from J, leaving 13 bases between them. This CDR3 region has 15 residues. As DNA, the CDR3 is TGTGCCAGCAGCTTGGTGGGGACTGGAAACTACGAGCAGTACTTC. It is translated as CASSLVGTGNYEQYF.

The gene calls are TRBV6-5 and TRBJ1-3; TRBD1 matches 7 bases. Looked up from germline, CDR1 is MNHEY and CDR2 is SVGAGI. V lost 8 bases, J lost 7 bases, and 5 bases stayed unmatched. The CDR3 covers 12 residues. The CDR3: CASFDRANTIYF. For the CDR3, the DNA is TGTGCCAGCTTTGACAGGGCCAACACCATATATTTT.

The chain couples TRBV5-1 to TRBJ2-7; 7 bases line up with TRBD1. V lost 3 bases to trimming and J lost 6 bases; unmatched junction nucleotides: 9. CDR3 length equals 14 residues. Germline CDR1 reads SGHRS; CDR2 reads YFSETQ. The CDR3 spells CASSSGDSLREQYF. The CDR3 DNA reads TGCGCCAGCAGCTCCGGGGACAGTTTACGCGAGCAGTACTTC.

The gene calls are TRBV11-2 and TRBJ1-6; no definite D call. CDR1 is SGHAT, CDR2 FQNNGV, per germline. This CDR3 has 15 amino acids. V lost 0 bases and J lost 6, with 9 bases in between. The CDR3 spells CASSLDQITNSPLHF. DNA of the CDR3: TGTGCCAGCAGCTTAGATCAGATAACTAATTCACCCCTCCACTTT.

The rearrangement links TRBV7-3 to TRBJ2-1, with 10 bases that match TRBD2. V shed 0 bases and J 8 bases; nucleotides not matched to a gene: 13. The germline gives CDR1 SGHTA, CDR2 FQGTGA. This CDR3 spans 18 amino acids. CDR3 region: CASSLTGFLAGVGYEQFF. The DNA of the CDR3 is TGTGCCAGCAGCTTAACCGGGTTTCTAGCGGGAGTAGGTTATGAGCAGTTCTTC.

This chain links TRBV5-1 with TRBJ2-7; 10 bases line up with TRBD2. Germline CDR1 SGHRS, CDR2 YFSETQ. The CDR3 consists of 15 residues. V gave up 4 bases and J gave up 6 bases; unmatched junction bases: 10. The CDR3 is CASSPSGRASSEQYF. The CDR3 bases are TGCGCCAGCAGCCCGAGCGGGAGGGCCTCTTCCGAGCAGTACTTC.

The chain employs TRBV3-1 (or the pseudogene TRBV3-2) and TRBJ1-1; 7 positions match TRBD1. This CDR3 region has 14 residues. With V trimmed by 4 bases and J by 4 bases, 6 bases remained unmatched. Per the germline V gene, CDR1 is LGHDT and CDR2 is YNNKEL (reference sequence). As DNA, the CDR3 is TGTGCCAGCAGCCGGAAGGGGGCGAGCACTGAAGCTTTCTTT. Its protein product is CASSRKGASTEAFF.

The V call is TRBV4-1, the J call TRBJ2-7, with 7 bases lining up with TRBD1. V lost 1 base, J lost 0 bases, and 9 bases stayed unmatched. In germline, CDR1 is MGHRA, CDR2 YSYEKL. The CDR3 is made up of 17 amino acids. The CDR3 DNA reads TGCGCCAGCAGCCAAGGGAAGGGCAGGGGGACCTCCTACGAGCAGTACTTC. Translated, it gives CASSQGKGRGTSYEQYF.